This T cell receptor beta chain was obtained from a study of OX40 agonist ivuxolimab in advanced cancers. Blood draws occurred at baseline, cycle 4 day 1, and cycle 7 day 1. Profiling relied on immunoSEQ multiplex PCR, and the TCRdb table lists in-frame clones only, not all of them. This table has around 67,000 clones, around 84% appearing once. The V end was cut by 3 bases, the J end by 0 bases, with 9 bases between. Looked up from germline, CDR1 is SNHLY and CDR2 is FYNNEI. The CDR3 is 14 residues long. The chain carries TRBV2 and TRBJ2-7; D is unclear. The TCR comes from an adult with an advanced solid tumor such as melanoma, head and neck, liver or kidney cancer. Sample: CD4+ or CD8+ T cells sorted from blood, taken in a trial of the OX40 agonist ivuxolimab. The CDR3: CASSEPRSSYEQYF. The CDR3 bases are TGTGCCAGCAGTGAGCCGCGGAGCTCCTACGAGCAGTACTTC. Variable domain in full (rest from reference TRBV2 and TRBJ2-7): EPEVTQTPSHQVTQMGQEVILRCVPISNHLYFYWYRQILGQKVEFLVSFYNNEISEKSEIFDDQFSVERPDGSNFTLKIRSTKLEDSAMYFCASSEPRSSYEQYFGPGTRLTVT.